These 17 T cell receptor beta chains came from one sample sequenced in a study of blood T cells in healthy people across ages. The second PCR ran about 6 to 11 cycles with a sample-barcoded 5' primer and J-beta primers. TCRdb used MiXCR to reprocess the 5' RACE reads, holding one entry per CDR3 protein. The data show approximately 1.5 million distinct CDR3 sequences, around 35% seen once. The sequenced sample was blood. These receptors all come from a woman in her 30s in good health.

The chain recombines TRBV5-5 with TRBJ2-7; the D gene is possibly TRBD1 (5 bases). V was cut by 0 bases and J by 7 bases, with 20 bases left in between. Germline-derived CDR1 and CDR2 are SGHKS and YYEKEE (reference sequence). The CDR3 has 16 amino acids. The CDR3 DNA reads TGTGCCAGCAGCTTGGCTCCCAGGGCTACCTCCTTTGAGCAGTACTTC. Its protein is CASSLAPRATSFEQYF.

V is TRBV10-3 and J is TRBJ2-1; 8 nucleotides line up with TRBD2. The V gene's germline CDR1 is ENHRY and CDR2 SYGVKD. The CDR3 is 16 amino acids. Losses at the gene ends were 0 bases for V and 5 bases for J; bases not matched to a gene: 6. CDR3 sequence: CAISESITSGDNEQFF. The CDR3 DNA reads TGTGCCATCAGTGAGTCCATCACTAGCGGAGACAATGAGCAGTTCTTC.

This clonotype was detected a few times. CDR3 DNA sequence: TGTGCCAGCAGCTTATCAGGGTTAACCCACCAAGAGACCCAGTACTTC. Encoded protein: CASSLSGLTHQETQYF. J is TRBJ2-5 and V is TRBV11-2, with a weak D call TRBD1 (5 bases). The germline V gene has CDR1 SGHAT and CDR2 FQNNGV. This CDR3 contains 16 residues. V was trimmed by 2 bases and J by 0 bases, leaving 13 bases between them. Together with reference TRBV11-2 and TRBJ2-5, the CDR3 gives the full variable domain: EAGVAQSPRYKIIEKRQSVAFWCNPISGHATLYWYQQILGQGPKLLIQFQNNGVVDDSQLPKDRFSAERLKGVDSTLKIQPAKLEDSAVYLCASSLSGLTHQETQYFGPGTRLLVL.

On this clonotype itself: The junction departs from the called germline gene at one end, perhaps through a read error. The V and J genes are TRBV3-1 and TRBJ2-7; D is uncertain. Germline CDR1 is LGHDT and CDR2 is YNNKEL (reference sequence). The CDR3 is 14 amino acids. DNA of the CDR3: TGTGCCGGCAGCCAAGAGACTGCTCCCTACGAGCAGTACTTC. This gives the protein CAGSQETAPYEQYF.

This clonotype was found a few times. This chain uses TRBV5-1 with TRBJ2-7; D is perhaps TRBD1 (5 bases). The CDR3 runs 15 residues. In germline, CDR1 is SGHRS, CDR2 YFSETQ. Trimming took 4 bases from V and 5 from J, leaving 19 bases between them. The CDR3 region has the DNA TGCGCCAGCAGCCGTTGGGGCCCCCAGGCGCACGAGCAGTACTTC. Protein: CASSRWGPQAHEQYF.

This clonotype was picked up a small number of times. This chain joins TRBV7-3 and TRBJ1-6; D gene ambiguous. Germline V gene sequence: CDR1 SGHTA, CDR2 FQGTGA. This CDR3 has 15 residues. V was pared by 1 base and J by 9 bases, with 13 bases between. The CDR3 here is CASSLMGGGGSPLHF. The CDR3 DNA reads TGTGCCAGCAGCTTAATGGGTGGTGGTGGTTCACCCCTCCACTTT. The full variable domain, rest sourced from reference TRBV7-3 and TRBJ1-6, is GAGVSQTPSNKVTEKGKYVELRCDPISGHTALYWYRQSLGQGPEFLIYFQGTGAADDSGLPNDRFFAVRPEGSVSTLKIQRTERGDSAVYLCASSLMGGGGSPLHFGNGTRLTVT.

CDR3 region: CASSQSQASGGHSTGELFF. CDR3 coding DNA: TGCGCCAGCAGCCAATCCCAAGCTAGCGGGGGACATTCCACCGGGGAGCTGTTTTTT. The rearrangement uses TRBV4-1 and TRBJ2-2; 10 nucleotides match TRBD2. The CDR3 loop spans 19 amino acids. Germline V gene sequence: CDR1 MGHRA, CDR2 YSYEKL. V trimming: 2 bases; J trimming: 4 bases; junction bases outside the gene matches: 13.

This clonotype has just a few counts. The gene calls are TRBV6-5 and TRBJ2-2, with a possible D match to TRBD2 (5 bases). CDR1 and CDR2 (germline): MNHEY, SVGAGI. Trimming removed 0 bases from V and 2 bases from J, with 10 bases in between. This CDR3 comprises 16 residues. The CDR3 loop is CASSYSGGRNTGELFF. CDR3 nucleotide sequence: TGTGCCAGCAGTTACTCGGGCGGGCGCAACACCGGGGAGCTGTTTTTT.

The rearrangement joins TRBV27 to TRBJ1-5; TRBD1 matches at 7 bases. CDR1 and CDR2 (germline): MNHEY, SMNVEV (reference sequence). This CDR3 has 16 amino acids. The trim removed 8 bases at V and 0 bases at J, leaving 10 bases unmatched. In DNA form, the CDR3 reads TGTGCCAGCGGGGCCCGGACAGGAGTTAGCAATCAGCCCCAGCATTTT. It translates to CASGARTGVSNQPQHF.

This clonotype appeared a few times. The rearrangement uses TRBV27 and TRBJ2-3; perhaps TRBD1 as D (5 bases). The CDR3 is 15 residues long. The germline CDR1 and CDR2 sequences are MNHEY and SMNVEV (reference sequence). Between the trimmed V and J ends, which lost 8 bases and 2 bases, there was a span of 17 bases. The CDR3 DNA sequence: TGTGCCAGCTCTGTAGGGGTTTTATACACAGATACGCAGTATTTT. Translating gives CASSVGVLYTDTQYF.

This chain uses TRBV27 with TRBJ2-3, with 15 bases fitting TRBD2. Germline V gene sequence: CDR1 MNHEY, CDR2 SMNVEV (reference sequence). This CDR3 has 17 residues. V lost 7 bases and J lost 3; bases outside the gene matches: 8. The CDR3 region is CASNPGLAGGQTDTQYF. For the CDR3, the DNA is TGTGCCAGCAACCCGGGACTAGCGGGGGGCCAAACAGATACGCAGTATTTT.

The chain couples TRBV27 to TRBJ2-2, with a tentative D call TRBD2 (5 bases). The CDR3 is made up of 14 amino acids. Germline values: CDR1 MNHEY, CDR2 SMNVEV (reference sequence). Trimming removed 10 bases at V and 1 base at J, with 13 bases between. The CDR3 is CATPTRGNTGELFF. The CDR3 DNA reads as TGTGCCACCCCGACACGGGGGAACACCGGGGAGCTGTTTTTT.

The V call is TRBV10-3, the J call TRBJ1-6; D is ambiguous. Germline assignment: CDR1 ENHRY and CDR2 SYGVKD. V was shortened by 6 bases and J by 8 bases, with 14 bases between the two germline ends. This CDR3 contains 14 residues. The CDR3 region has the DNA TGTGCCATCAGGGAGGCAGGCCTATATTCACCCCTCCACTTT. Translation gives CAIREAGLYSPLHF.

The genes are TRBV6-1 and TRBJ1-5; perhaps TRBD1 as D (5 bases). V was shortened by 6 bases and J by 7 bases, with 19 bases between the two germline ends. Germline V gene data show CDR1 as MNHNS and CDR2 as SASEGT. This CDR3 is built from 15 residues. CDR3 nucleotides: TGTGCCAGCAGCCTTAACGTCGACAGATACCAGCCCCAGCATTTT. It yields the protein CASSLNVDRYQPQHF.

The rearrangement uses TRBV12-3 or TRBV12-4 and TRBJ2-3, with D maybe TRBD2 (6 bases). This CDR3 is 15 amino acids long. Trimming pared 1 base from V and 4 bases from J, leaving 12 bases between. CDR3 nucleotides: TGTGCCAGCAGTTTAGGGGACTTAACTCCAGATACGCAGTATTTT. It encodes CASSLGDLTPDTQYF.

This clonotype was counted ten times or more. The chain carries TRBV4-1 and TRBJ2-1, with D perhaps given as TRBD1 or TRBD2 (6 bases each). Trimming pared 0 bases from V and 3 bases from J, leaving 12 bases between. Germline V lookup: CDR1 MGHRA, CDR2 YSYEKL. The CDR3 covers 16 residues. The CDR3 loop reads CASSQDQGRIYNEQFF. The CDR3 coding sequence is TGCGCCAGCAGCCAAGATCAGGGGAGGATCTACAATGAGCAGTTCTTC.

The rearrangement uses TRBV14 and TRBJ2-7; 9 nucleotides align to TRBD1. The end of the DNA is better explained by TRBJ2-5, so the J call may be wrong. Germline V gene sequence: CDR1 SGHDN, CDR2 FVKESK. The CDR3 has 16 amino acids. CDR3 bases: TGTGCCAGCAGCCAAGAAGTACAGGGGGCCTGGGAGACCCAGTACTTC. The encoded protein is CASSQEVQGAWETQYF.